This is a list of T cell receptor beta chains from one sample in a study of blood T cell repertoires in COVID-19. TCRdb keeps only in-frame clones here, not all; method: immunoSEQ multiplex PCR. Of about 130,000 clones listed, roughly 77% are singletons. Sequencing was performed on peripheral blood. All receptors come from a woman in her 70s with COVID-19, enrolled during active disease. CDR3s include the opening cysteine and the closing phenylalanine or tryptophan.

>17|TRBV3-1/TRBV3-2
CASSQVVAGGSTDTQYF
>11|TRBV7-2
CASSLEPIQYF
>19|TRBV7-3
CASSAGTSGASFPTDTQYF
>15|TRBV7-2
CASSPGDRLNTEAFF
>12|TRBV19
CASSISVYGYTF
>15|TRBV10-3
CAISEFRGSGNTIYF
>13|TRBV19
CASSMGPRETQYF
>15|TRBV6-5
CASRLEEGYNSPLHF
>17|TRBV7-8
CASRLDGFSTVNEKLFF
>13|TRBV4-1
CASSRKRDSEAFF
>13|TRBV30
CAWKTSGYNEQFF
>13|TRBV30
CAWTISDRNEQYF
>13|TRBV20-1
CSASAGGNQPQHF
>14|TRBV7-6
CASSAGQGGEKLFF
>15|TRBV27
CASSRTDRAAYEQYF
>12|TRBV28
CASSLGSYEQYF
>14|TRBV3-1/TRBV3-2
CASSHGGQGYEQYF
>14|TRBV27
CASSYLTNTGELFF
>13|TRBV2
CASSKTGVVGYTF
>13|TRBV15
CATSRGQNTEAFF
>14|TRBV5-1
CASSPLAGEREQYF
>14|TRBV11-3
CASSEQGFGNTIYF
>17|TRBV19
CASSIGSDRDRDWEAFF
>13|TRBV11-3
CASSQGVDTEAFF
>15|TRBV27
CASRWEGSGYYEQYF
>15|TRBV5-5
CASSFQSSLLGPQHF
>15|TRBV7-8
CASSPALEGSYGYTF
>15|TRBV19
CASRPKDRTTSRYTF
>14|TRBV19
CASSMRTDNQPQHF
>11|TRBV12-3/TRBV12-4
CASHRTGELFF
>15|TRBV7-2
CASSWRAGGDQPQHF
>14|TRBV6-4
CASRNRTVTDTQYF
>16|TRBV30
CALFSGGAIRGTEAFF
>16|TRBV18
CASSPLGTGESGGYTF
>15|TRBV9
CASSVGQGVGQPQHF
>18|TRBV28
CASSPHKGQGLSGNTIYF
>14|TRBV9
CASSVGEAGVKLFF
>13|TRBV10-3
CAISESSPGPLHF
>14|TRBV15
CATRLRDSTGELFF
>14|TRBV5-1
CASSWGQGGNEQYF